Listed below are T cell receptor beta chains from one sample, sequenced in a study of cytomegalovirus exposure and HLA in healthy donors. Profiled with immunoSEQ multiplex PCR; TCRdb holds only in-frame clones, not every one. The sample records roughly 100,000 clones, under 80% being singletons. Material: PBMCs. All receptors derive from a woman aged 18 to 35 in good health and CMV-seropositive. The CDR3 runs from the conserved cysteine through the conserved F or W. The D gene is left open where the match is weak. Clone size is given for some rows only: seen once, a few or many times, or a class if the clone is expanded.

size: -
J: TRBJ1-4
D: -
V: TRBV5-5
DNA: TGTGCCAGCAGCTTGGGAGGGATTGGGGAAAAACTGTTTTTT
CDR3: CASSLGGIGEKLFF

size: -
J: TRBJ1-4
D: TRBD1
V: TRBV6-1
DNA: TGTGCCAGCACAGGAACAGGGGGTTACTCTGAAAAACTGTTTTTT
CDR3: CASTGTGGYSEKLFF

size: -
J: TRBJ2-7
D: -
V: TRBV5-4
DNA: TGTGCCAGCAGCTCGCGGGACAGCTACGAGCAGTACTTC
CDR3: CASSSRDSYEQYF

size: -
J: TRBJ2-7
D: -
V: TRBV7-2
DNA: TGTGCCAGCAGCCTCAGGGTAGAGGCTTACGAGCAGTACTTC
CDR3: CASSLRVEAYEQYF

size: few
J: TRBJ1-6
D: -
V: TRBV23-1
DNA: TGCGCCAGCAGTCAATCGCGCCTGGTTAAACCCCTCCACTTT
CDR3: CASSQSRLVKPLHF

size: -
J: TRBJ1-2
D: TRBD1
V: TRBV9
DNA: TGTGCCAGCAGCGTAGAGGCCAAGGGGGCACGCTACACCTTC
CDR3: CASSVEAKGARYTF

size: -
J: TRBJ1-1
D: -
V: TRBV5-6
DNA: TGTGCCAGCAGCTTACAGCTCCGTGGCACTGAAGCTTTCTTT
CDR3: CASSLQLRGTEAFF

size: once
J: TRBJ2-7
D: -
V: TRBV6-1
DNA: TGTGCCAGCAGCCCGTTCGCCTACGAGCAGTACTTC
CDR3: CASSPFAYEQYF

size: once
J: TRBJ1-3
D: TRBD1
V: TRBV5-1
DNA: TGCGCCAGCAGTCCGGACGGACAGGGGGGAAACACCATATATTTT
CDR3: CASSPDGQGGNTIYF

size: few
J: TRBJ2-7
D: -
V: TRBV28
DNA: TGTGCCAGCAAAGTTTACGGGACATGGAGCTACGAGCAGTACTTC
CDR3: CASKVYGTWSYEQYF

size: -
J: TRBJ1-2
D: -
V: TRBV7-2
DNA: TGTGCCAGCAGCGAAAGGACAGCCGGCTACACCTTC
CDR3: CASSERTAGYTF

size: few
J: TRBJ1-5
D: TRBD1
V: TRBV18
DNA: TGTGCCAGCTCACGAGCCAGGGGGACACCCAATCAGCCCCAGCATTTT
CDR3: CASSRARGTPNQPQHF

size: few
J: TRBJ1-2
D: TRBD1
V: TRBV2
DNA: TGTGCCAGCAGTACCGGGACAGGGGCGGTCTATGGCTACACCTTC
CDR3: CASSTGTGAVYGYTF

size: -
J: TRBJ2-7
D: -
V: TRBV6-5
DNA: TGTGCCAGCAGTTATATGGCCGAGCAGTACTTC
CDR3: CASSYMAEQYF

size: -
J: TRBJ2-7
D: -
V: TRBV6-6
DNA: TGTGCCAGCAGTTACCGACAGTACGAGCAGTACTTC
CDR3: CASSYRQYEQYF

size: -
J: TRBJ2-5
D: TRBD2
V: TRBV9
DNA: TGTGCCAGCAGCGTGCTCGGGACTAACCAAGAGACCCAGTACTTC
CDR3: CASSVLGTNQETQYF

size: few
J: TRBJ1-1
D: -
V: TRBV20-1
DNA: TGCAGTGCTAGGGGGGCGACTGAAGCTTTCTTT
CDR3: CSARGATEAFF

size: -
J: TRBJ2-1
D: TRBD2
V: TRBV30
DNA: TGTGCCTGGAGTGTCGGGAAACTAGCGGGAGGCAATGAGCAGTTCTTC
CDR3: CAWSVGKLAGGNEQFF

size: -
J: TRBJ1-3
D: -
V: TRBV6-5
DNA: TGTGCCAGCCGGCGGGAGGGTTCTGACACCATATATTTT
CDR3: CASRREGSDTIYF

size: -
J: TRBJ2-6
D: -
V: TRBV25-1
DNA: TGTGCCAGCTCAAAGGACAGCTCTGGGGCCAACGTCCTGACTTTC
CDR3: CASSKDSSGANVLTF

size: once
J: TRBJ2-1
D: TRBD2
V: TRBV18
DNA: TGTGCCAGCTCACTGGGACTAGCGGGTTCCTACAATGAGCAGTTCTTC
CDR3: CASSLGLAGSYNEQFF

size: few
J: TRBJ2-7
D: -
V: TRBV6-1
DNA: TGTGCCAGCAGTGGGGTAGGGGCAGGGGAATACGAGCAGTACTTC
CDR3: CASSGVGAGEYEQYF

size: -
J: TRBJ2-4
D: TRBD2
V: TRBV19
DNA: TGTGCCAGTAGTCACCGACTAGCGTGGGACAAAAACATTCAGTACTTC
CDR3: CASSHRLAWDKNIQYF

size: -
J: TRBJ2-1
D: -
V: TRBV27
DNA: TGTGCCAGCAGGGGAGCGGACTCCTACAATGAGCAGTTCTTC
CDR3: CASRGADSYNEQFF

size: -
J: TRBJ2-7
D: -
V: TRBV4-1
DNA: TGCGCCAGCAGCACCCGGACTAAAGGGTACGAGCAGTACTTC
CDR3: CASSTRTKGYEQYF

size: -
J: TRBJ2-7
D: -
V: TRBV25-1
DNA: TGTGCCAGCAGATCGGGTATTGCTAGCGCCTACGAGCAGTACTTC
CDR3: CASRSGIASAYEQYF

size: -
J: TRBJ1-3
D: -
V: TRBV10-1
DNA: TGCGCCAGCAGCGTGGACTTATCTGGAAACACCATATATTTT
CDR3: CASSVDLSGNTIYF